This T cell receptor (beta chain) was identified in a study of cytomegalovirus exposure and HLA in healthy donors. Findings and limits, study-wide: Cytomegalovirus association was assigned to approximately 160 TCR beta chains. HLA alleles showed associations with some 17,000 TCR beta sequences in a later analysis, at a 0.05 false discovery rate.

The PCR employed 60 Vbeta primers together with 13 Jbeta primers. This table comes from immunoSEQ multiplex PCR, and its TCRdb copy is limited to in-frame clones, with some not included. The profile shows under 200,000 clones, approximately 86% of them singletons. This CDR3 comprises 12 residues. In germline, CDR1 is MNHNS, CDR2 SASEGT. Worth noting for this clone: The antigen is unknown. Compared with germline, one end of the junction differs, possibly owing to a read error.

The sequenced sample was PBMCs. The receptor was derived from a woman aged 18 to 35 in good health and CMV-seronegative. This rearrangement joins TRBV6-1 to TRBJ1-2, with D possibly TRBD1 on 6 matching bases. CDR3 residues: CASSENRAASNF. CDR3 coding DNA: TGTGCCAGCAGTGAAAACAGGGCAGCTTCAAACTTC.